This T cell receptor beta chain was obtained from a study of blood T cell repertoires in COVID-19. Study-level background: The origin of the acute and convalescent COVID-19 samples was the United States, Italy and Spain. PBMCs, B-cell-depleted T cells, or T cells provided the cDNA or gDNA that made up the material.

Looked up from germline, CDR1 is KGHDR and CDR2 is SFDVKD. The CDR3 sequence is 14 residues long. V lost 4 bases to trimming and J lost 4 bases, with 13 bases between them. Original data processing: Reference gene primer amplification gave estimated nucleated cell counts. This table comes from immunoSEQ multiplex PCR, and its TCRdb copy is limited to in-frame clones, with some not included. V and J calls and clone size follow that table, whereas D and trimming were derived from the DNA. The table includes about 420,000 clones, 85% to 90% detected once. Seattle patients were enrolled during active infection and followed longitudinally.

The chain recombines TRBV24-1 with TRBJ2-7; D is unresolved. The source of this sequence is a young man with COVID-19, enrolled during active disease. What was sequenced was peripheral blood. The CDR3 nucleotides read TGTGCCACCAGTGACCCGGGTGCGTGGTACGAGCAGTACTTC. Amino acid sequence: CATSDPGAWYEQYF.